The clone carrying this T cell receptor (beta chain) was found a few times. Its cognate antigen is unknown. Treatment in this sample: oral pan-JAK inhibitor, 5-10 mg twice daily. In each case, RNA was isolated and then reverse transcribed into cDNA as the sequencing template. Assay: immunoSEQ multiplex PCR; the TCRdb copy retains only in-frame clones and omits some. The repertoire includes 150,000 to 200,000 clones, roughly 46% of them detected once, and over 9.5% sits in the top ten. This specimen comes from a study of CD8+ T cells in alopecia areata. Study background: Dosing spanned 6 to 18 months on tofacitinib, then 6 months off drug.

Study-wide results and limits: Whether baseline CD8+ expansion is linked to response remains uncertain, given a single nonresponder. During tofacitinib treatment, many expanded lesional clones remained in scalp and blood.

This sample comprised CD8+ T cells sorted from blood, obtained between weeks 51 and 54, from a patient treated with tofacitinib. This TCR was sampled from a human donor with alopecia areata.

The CDR3 loop is CASTAGQGRTDTQYF. CDR3 bases: TGCGCCAGCACCGCGGGGCAGGGGAGAACAGATACGCAGTATTTT. The chain employs TRBV23-1 and TRBJ2-3; either TRBD1 or TRBD2 may supply D (6 bases each). TRBV23-1 is an ORF for which the function is uncertain. The CDR3 runs 15 residues. V was shortened by 7 bases and J by 3 bases, with 17 bases between the two germline ends.